Detailed here is one T cell receptor (beta chain). The clone's antigen remains unknown. Base qualities are not at hand, and no much larger clone is one base apart. The CDR3, cysteine through phenylalanine, is 12 amino acids long. The CDR3 DNA has 36 bases and is translated from base 1. As encoded in the germline V gene (reference sequence), CDR1 is MNHEY while CDR2 is SMNVEV. V loses 6 bases at its end and J loses 2 bases; junction bases beyond the gene matches: 0. The source of the sample is a study of blood T cell repertoires in COVID-19 (TCRdb year 2020). A note on the overall study: Samples covering the acute and convalescent phases of COVID-19 were provided by collaborators in the United States, Italy and Spain. Sample metadata almost always included a de-identified subject ID, COVID-19 status, age in years and sex. The repertoires were released in a freely available public database meant as a resource for research on the immune response to SARS-CoV-2. Samples were obtained from the ongoing ImmuneRACE study (first 160 participants) and from roughly 1,300 subjects provided by 6 global collaborators. The material from the prospective study consisted of cDNA or gDNA derived from T cells, B-cell-depleted T cells, or PBMCs. Where available, HLA class I and class II types were taken from metadata supplied by the sample provider and were not determined by assay-based typing. Deeply sampled blood TCRbeta repertoires from subjects exposed to, actively infected with, or recovered from COVID-19 were included in the dataset. The full study reports these points: The amount of clinical and demographic metadata varied by source and participant and was provided uncurated.

The immunoSEQ Assay, a bias-controlled multiplex PCR, was used to amplify TCRbeta CDR3 regions from genomic DNA. Concerning the study's data processing: Within the assay, amplification of reference gene primers was used to estimate how many nucleated cells each sample contained. To quantify the absolute abundance of each unique TCRbeta CDR3 rearrangement, sequence reads were collapsed and filtered. For each sample, productive Simpson clonality was calculated by taking the square root of Simpson's diversity index across productive rearrangements. TCRdb stores this immuneACCESS table with in-frame sequences only. Part of the clones is absent; in the studies checked, under half of the shortfall reflects unresolved V genes, and no reason is known for the rest. V and J calls plus clone size are reproduced from that table; the DNA served to infer D and trimming. The sample table records 200,000 to 250,000 clones; 65% to 90% of these occur just once. More than 1.5% of the sample comes from the top ten.

In the prospective study, participants were 18 to 89 years old, resided in 24 geographic areas of the United States, and were enrolled through a virtual design. Cohort assignment in the prospective study relied on participant-reported clinical history from a screening survey and a study questionnaire. Recovered participants in ImmuneRACE Cohort 3 were defined by two consecutive negative NP/OP PCR tests, clearance by a healthcare professional, or resolution of symptoms. Mobile phlebotomists in the prospective study collected whole blood, serum and a nasopharyngeal or oropharyngeal swab from every participant. Prospective study participants could optionally give additional blood draws and questionnaires over an approximately 2-month period. Before DNA extraction, prospective study blood samples were shipped either frozen or at room temperature.

Sequences were obtained from PBMCs or T cells enriched from blood (not recorded which). Rearrangement joined TRBV27 to TRBJ2-7; TRBD1 matches 8 bases in the middle. This sequence was found in a man aged 40-49 years who had recovered from COVID-19. The base sequence is TGTGCCAGCAGACAGGGGGCCTACGAGCAGTACTTC. Translated, it gives CASRQGAYEQYF.